This entry is about one T cell receptor (beta chain). Its antigen is as yet unknown. The sample is drawn from a study of T cell responses to AZD1222 COVID-19 vaccine. Whole-study results and caveats: Researchers report vaccine-associated CD4 TCRs spanning spike, with dominance at 160-218 and 743-854.

V lost 3 bases to trimming and J lost 3 bases; unmatched junction nucleotides: 8. The length of the CDR3 is 18 residues. Looked up from germline, CDR1 is SGHDT and CDR2 is YYEEEE. Method: immunoSEQ multiplex PCR; TCRdb's copy keeps in-frame clones and lacks some. The sample shows about 200,000 clones, approximately 93% of them seen only once. The specimen comprised peripheral blood, sampled 28 days after the second AZD1222 dose. The origin of this receptor is an adult who received the AZD1222 COVID-19 vaccine. The chain recombines TRBV5-6 with TRBJ2-1; 14 nucleotides match TRBD2. CDR3 sequence (DNA): TGTGCCAGCAGCTCTGGGACTAGCGGGGGTGTTTTCTACAATGAGCAGTTCTTC. As protein: CASSSGTSGGVFYNEQFF.